Listed below are T cell receptor beta chains from one sample, sequenced in a study of shared T cell receptors in the human thymus. Assay used: immunoSEQ multiplex PCR; TCRdb lists only in-frame clones, some missing. Of hundreds of thousands of clones detected, more than 75% appear once; the ten largest clones hold 0.01%. These data also featured in a second study, about human thymus T cells.

Specimen: thymocytes. These receptors were obtained from a boy less than two years old with a congenital heart defect. The CDR3 runs from the conserved cysteine through the conserved F or W. D genes are given only for firm matches. Clone size is given for some rows only: seen once, a few or many times, or a class if the clone is expanded.

CDR3 protein: CASHGGGQSQYEQYF
CDR3 DNA: TGTGCCTCACACGGGGGGGGACAGTCTCAATACGAGCAGTACTTC
D gene: .
clone size: once
V gene: TRBV10-3
J gene: TRBJ2-7

CDR3 protein: CASSRNRDEKLFF
CDR3 DNA: TGTGCCAGCAGCCGGAACAGGGATGAAAAACTGTTTTTT
D gene: .
clone size: .
V gene: TRBV5-6
J gene: TRBJ1-4

CDR3 protein: CASSLVRGRIESYGYTF
CDR3 DNA: TGTGCCAGCAGCTTAGTAAGGGGTCGGATCGAGAGCTATGGCTACACCTTC
D gene: .
clone size: .
V gene: TRBV7-9
J gene: TRBJ1-2

CDR3 protein: CASSPGLAHIEQFF
CDR3 DNA: TGTGCCAGCAGCCCTGGACTAGCGCATATTGAGCAGTTCTTC
D gene: TRBD2
clone size: .
V gene: TRBV5-8
J gene: TRBJ2-1

CDR3 protein: CASSQGQSEQYF
CDR3 DNA: TGTGCCAGCAGCCAAGGACAATCCGAGCAGTACTTC
D gene: .
clone size: .
V gene: TRBV14
J gene: TRBJ2-7

CDR3 protein: CATSRDGGGSEMNEQFF
CDR3 DNA: TGTGCCACCAGCAGAGACGGCGGCGGGAGTGAGATGAATGAGCAGTTCTTC
D gene: TRBD2
clone size: once
V gene: TRBV15
J gene: TRBJ2-1

CDR3 protein: CASRGHSSYNEQFF
CDR3 DNA: TGTGCCAGCAGGGGCCACAGCTCCTACAATGAGCAGTTCTTC
D gene: .
clone size: .
V gene: TRBV6-1
J gene: TRBJ2-1

CDR3 protein: CASRGTGLTDTQYF
CDR3 DNA: TGCGCCAGCAGAGGGACAGGCCTCACAGATACGCAGTATTTT
D gene: TRBD1
clone size: .
V gene: TRBV5-1
J gene: TRBJ2-3

CDR3 protein: CASRSDGDTQYF
CDR3 DNA: TGTGCCAGCAGGTCCGATGGCGATACGCAGTATTTT
D gene: .
clone size: .
V gene: TRBV28
J gene: TRBJ2-3

CDR3 protein: CASQGACTDTQYF
CDR3 DNA: TGCGCCAGCCAGGGGGCGTGCACAGATACGCAGTATTTT
D gene: TRBD1
clone size: .
V gene: TRBV10-2
J gene: TRBJ2-3

CDR3 protein: CASSPPETGPNTEAFF
CDR3 DNA: TGTGCCAGCTCACCACCGGAGACAGGACCGAACACTGAAGCTTTCTTT
D gene: .
clone size: .
V gene: TRBV18
J gene: TRBJ1-1

CDR3 protein: CASSLRILETGSSEGEYNEQFF
CDR3 DNA: TGTGCCAGCAGCCTAAGGATTTTAGAGACAGGGAGTTCGGAAGGGGAATACAATGAGCAGTTCTTC
D gene: TRBD1
clone size: once
V gene: TRBV7-8
J gene: TRBJ2-1

CDR3 protein: CAWSPGTGDTEAFF
CDR3 DNA: TGTGCCTGGAGTCCAGGGACAGGGGACACTGAAGCTTTCTTT
D gene: TRBD1
clone size: .
V gene: TRBV30
J gene: TRBJ1-1

CDR3 protein: CASSLVGTSVETYEQYF
CDR3 DNA: TGTGCCAGCAGCTTAGTCGGGACTAGTGTCGAAACCTACGAGCAGTACTTC
D gene: TRBD2
clone size: .
V gene: TRBV7-2
J gene: TRBJ2-7

CDR3 protein: CAISDPYTGEQFF
CDR3 DNA: TGTGCCATCAGTGACCCGTACACGGGTGAGCAGTTCTTC
D gene: .
clone size: .
V gene: TRBV10-3
J gene: TRBJ2-1

CDR3 protein: CASSPHKGKDRFNGAYGYTF
CDR3 DNA: TGCGCCAGCAGCCCTCACAAGGGAAAGGACAGGTTCAATGGGGCCTATGGCTACACCTTC
D gene: TRBD1
clone size: .
V gene: TRBV4-3
J gene: TRBJ1-2

CDR3 protein: CAISKQGPDEQYF
CDR3 DNA: TGTGCCATCAGTAAACAGGGGCCCGACGAGCAGTACTTC
D gene: TRBD1
clone size: .
V gene: TRBV10-3
J gene: TRBJ2-7

CDR3 protein: CASSLGGEKLFF
CDR3 DNA: TGTGCCAGCTCCCTCGGGGGTGAAAAACTGTTTTTT
D gene: .
clone size: .
V gene: TRBV6-5
J gene: TRBJ1-4

CDR3 protein: CASSQEGIRSTSGRSATGNEQFF
CDR3 DNA: TGTGCCAGCAGCCAAGAGGGAATCCGTTCGACTAGCGGGAGGTCGGCTACAGGGAATGAGCAGTTCTTC
D gene: TRBD2
clone size: .
V gene: TRBV14
J gene: TRBJ2-1

CDR3 protein: CAISESMRETHYEQYF
CDR3 DNA: TGTGCCATCAGTGAGTCGATGCGGGAGACTCACTACGAGCAGTACTTC
D gene: TRBD2
clone size: .
V gene: TRBV10-3
J gene: TRBJ2-7

CDR3 protein: CASRYITSGISGEQYF
CDR3 DNA: TGTGCCAGCAGGTATATCACTAGCGGGATTAGTGGCGAGCAGTACTTC
D gene: TRBD2
clone size: .
V gene: TRBV2
J gene: TRBJ2-7

CDR3 protein: CASSLGTSGASTDTQYF
CDR3 DNA: TGCGCCAGCAGCCTGGGGACTAGCGGGGCTAGCACAGATACGCAGTATTTT
D gene: TRBD2
clone size: .
V gene: TRBV5-1
J gene: TRBJ2-3

CDR3 protein: CASSHAGTGGNEQYF
CDR3 DNA: TGCGCCAGCAGTCACGCCGGGACAGGGGGCAACGAGCAGTACTTC
D gene: TRBD1
clone size: .
V gene: TRBV23-1
J gene: TRBJ2-7

CDR3 protein: CASSPGTRFHEQYF
CDR3 DNA: TGCGCCAGCAGTCCCGGGACTAGATTTCACGAGCAGTACTTC
D gene: TRBD2
clone size: .
V gene: TRBV10-1
J gene: TRBJ2-7

CDR3 protein: CASRARDTQEQYF
CDR3 DNA: TGTGCCAGCAGAGCCCGGGACACACAGGAGCAGTACTTC
D gene: .
clone size: .
V gene: TRBV11-2
J gene: TRBJ2-7

CDR3 protein: CASSTRALSYEQYF
CDR3 DNA: TGTGCCAGTAGTACCCGCGCTCTCTCCTACGAGCAGTACTTC
D gene: .
clone size: .
V gene: TRBV19
J gene: TRBJ2-7

CDR3 protein: CASDIRSGEKIF
CDR3 DNA: TGCGCCAGCGATATCAGATCAGGGGAGAAGATTTTT
D gene: .
clone size: few
V gene: TRBV5-1
J gene: TRBJ1-4

CDR3 protein: CASSQDEGTTREAAKNIQYF
CDR3 DNA: TGTGCCAGCAGCCAAGATGAGGGGACTACCCGCGAGGCGGCCAAAAACATTCAGTACTTC
D gene: TRBD2
clone size: .
V gene: TRBV4-2
J gene: TRBJ2-4

CDR3 protein: CASSPPQGTNEKLFF
CDR3 DNA: TGTGCCAGCTCACCACCACAGGGGACTAATGAAAAACTGTTTTTT
D gene: TRBD1
clone size: few
V gene: TRBV18
J gene: TRBJ1-4

CDR3 protein: CASIREWGGHEQYF
CDR3 DNA: TGTGCCAGCATTCGGGAGTGGGGGGGCCACGAGCAGTACTTC
D gene: .
clone size: .
V gene: TRBV2
J gene: TRBJ2-7

CDR3 protein: CASSQGNQRSSYEQYF
CDR3 DNA: TGTGCCAGCAGCCAAGGGAACCAGCGGAGCTCCTACGAGCAGTACTTC
D gene: .
clone size: once
V gene: TRBV14
J gene: TRBJ2-7

CDR3 protein: CPSWEAKTQYF
CDR3 DNA: TGTCCCTCTTGGGAGGCAAAGACCCAGTACTTC
D gene: .
clone size: .
V gene: TRBV6-5
J gene: TRBJ2-5

CDR3 protein: CAWSATSGRAYNEQFF
CDR3 DNA: TGTGCCTGGAGTGCCACTAGCGGGAGGGCCTACAATGAGCAGTTCTTC
D gene: TRBD2
clone size: .
V gene: TRBV30
J gene: TRBJ2-1

CDR3 protein: CASRLSVAPGVGQYF
CDR3 DNA: TGCGCCAGCCGATTGAGTGTGGCTCCAGGTGTTGGGCAGTACTTC
D gene: .
clone size: .
V gene: TRBV5-1
J gene: TRBJ2-7

CDR3 protein: CATSPPRGGVTAKNIQYF
CDR3 DNA: TGTGCCACCAGCCCTCCCAGAGGGGGAGTGACGGCCAAAAACATTCAGTACTTC
D gene: .
clone size: .
V gene: TRBV15
J gene: TRBJ2-4

CDR3 protein: CASSDGQGTLMNTEAFF
CDR3 DNA: TGTGCCAGCAGTGACGGACAGGGCACCTTAATGAACACTGAAGCTTTCTTT
D gene: TRBD1
clone size: .
V gene: TRBV2
J gene: TRBJ1-1

CDR3 protein: CASNPKGEFSYEQYF
CDR3 DNA: TGTGCCAGCAACCCCAAGGGGGAGTTCTCCTACGAGCAGTACTTC
D gene: .
clone size: few
V gene: TRBV6-5
J gene: TRBJ2-7

CDR3 protein: CASTSGLASRSYNEQFF
CDR3 DNA: TGTGCCAGCACCTCGGGACTAGCGAGCCGATCCTACAATGAGCAGTTCTTC
D gene: TRBD2
clone size: .
V gene: TRBV27
J gene: TRBJ2-1

CDR3 protein: CASSTRDSKGCEQYF
CDR3 DNA: TGCGCCAGCAGCACCCGGGACAGCAAAGGGTGCGAGCAGTACTTC
D gene: TRBD1
clone size: .
V gene: TRBV4-3
J gene: TRBJ2-7

CDR3 protein: CASSQDRPGLPEYF
CDR3 DNA: TGCGCCAGCAGCCAAGACCGACCGGGACTACCGGAGTATTTT
D gene: TRBD2
clone size: once
V gene: TRBV4-3
J gene: TRBJ2-3

CDR3 protein: CASSSTGGQGYPGANVLTF
CDR3 DNA: TGCGCCAGCAGCTCCACTGGGGGACAGGGGTACCCTGGGGCCAACGTCCTGACTTTC
D gene: TRBD1
clone size: .
V gene: TRBV5-1
J gene: TRBJ2-6